A selection of T cell receptor beta chains follows, all from one sample in a study of cytomegalovirus exposure and HLA in healthy donors. Profiled with immunoSEQ multiplex PCR; TCRdb holds only in-frame clones, not every one. The sample includes around 91,000 clones, about 89% of them seen just once. The sample comprised PBMCs. Source of these receptors: a man younger than 45 in good health and CMV-seropositive. Both conserved end residues are part of each CDR3. A D gene is named only where the DNA matches it firmly.

J | D | V | CDR3
TRBJ1-2 | TRBD1 | TRBV10-3 | CAISERGRDYGYTF
TRBJ1-1 | . | TRBV28 | CASNTTGGVVAEAFF
TRBJ2-1 | . | TRBV9 | CASSVDGGSYNEQFF
TRBJ2-1 | . | TRBV7-9 | CASSSPRGSSYNEQFF
TRBJ2-1 | TRBD2 | TRBV30 | CAWEAGGRNEQFF
TRBJ2-3 | TRBD2 | TRBV5-1 | CASSSWTSGSGDTQYF
TRBJ1-1 | . | TRBV19 | CASSISRVQGTEAFF
TRBJ2-3 | . | TRBV7-8 | CASTRKGATSTDTQYF
TRBJ2-1 | . | TRBV6-5 | CASSRGLDQFF
TRBJ1-5 | TRBD1 | TRBV28 | CASNHPAWTGFGQPQHF
TRBJ2-1 | TRBD2 | TRBV19 | CASSPRGGSGLYNEQFF
TRBJ1-2 | . | TRBV19 | CASSPPGDIANYGYTF
TRBJ1-3 | . | TRBV30 | CAYYGTGTGNTIYF
TRBJ1-2 | . | TRBV4-1 | CASSQGIDRLYGYTF
TRBJ1-1 | . | TRBV5-6 | CASTISPGVRTEAFF
TRBJ1-1 | . | TRBV10-3 | CAIKNGTQNTEAFF
TRBJ2-7 | . | TRBV28 | CASSFLWGQGLRISSEQYF
TRBJ2-7 | . | TRBV7-9 | CASSPPRSYEQYF
TRBJ2-7 | TRBD2 | TRBV14 | CASSQGAGSSYEQYF
TRBJ2-1 | . | TRBV4-1 | CASSQGPGTGRNEQFF
TRBJ1-5 | . | TRBV11-2 | CASSLGSVNQPQHF
TRBJ2-7 | TRBD1 | TRBV5-1 | CASSGGQAAYEQYF
TRBJ1-2 | TRBD1 | TRBV14 | CASSPTGANYGYTF
TRBJ2-7 | . | TRBV21-1 | CASILTSGPTYEQYF
TRBJ1-5 | TRBD1 | TRBV19 | CASSIKKGGGQNSNQPQHF
TRBJ2-3 | TRBD2 | TRBV5-1 | CASSSGLAGTDTQYF
TRBJ2-6 | . | TRBV18 | CASSPSSVSGANVLTF
TRBJ1-2 | . | TRBV6-1 | CASSVEGSGGYTF
TRBJ2-7 | . | TRBV9 | CASSPRGGSYEQYF
TRBJ2-2 | TRBD1 | TRBV2 | CASSRLGTANTGELFF
TRBJ1-1 | TRBD1 | TRBV9 | CASSVGGQGVTEAFF
TRBJ2-2 | TRBD2 | TRBV9 | CASSDSGRDYTGELFF
TRBJ2-1 | . | TRBV5-1 | CASGRLDPRDEQFF
TRBJ1-2 | . | TRBV6-1 | CASSEVGRGGFYGYTF
TRBJ1-2 | . | TRBV6-6 | CASSSPGMEYGYTF